The rows below give T cell receptor beta chains drawn from one sample of a study of beta chain features in type 1 diabetes. This table comes from immunoSEQ multiplex PCR, and its TCRdb copy is limited to in-frame clones, with some not included. The table lists some 220,000 clones, around 9.9% of them singletons, with 1% to 1.5% in the top ten. Sequenced input: central memory CD4+ T cells from blood. These receptors originate from a man in his late teens or twenties in good health. CDR3s include the opening cysteine and the closing phenylalanine or tryptophan. Each record gives: J gene, clone size, D gene, V gene, CDR3 DNA, CDR3 protein. The D gene is left open where the match is weak. Clone size is shown for a subset of rows, as once, few, many or a class of expanded clone.

J: TRBJ2-7
size: -
D: -
V: TRBV5-1
DNA: TGCGCCAGCAGCTTGGCATTCGGCATCTACGAGCAGTACTTC
CDR3: CASSLAFGIYEQYF

J: TRBJ2-1
size: few
D: -
V: TRBV28
DNA: TGTGCCAGCAGTTTCAACTACCTTTGGGGTGAGCAGTTCTTC
CDR3: CASSFNYLWGEQFF

J: TRBJ1-1
size: many
D: -
V: TRBV6-4
DNA: TGTGCCAGCAGTGAGGGACGCAACACTGAAGCTTTCTTT
CDR3: CASSEGRNTEAFF

J: TRBJ2-2
size: many
D: -
V: TRBV29-1
DNA: TGCAGCGTTAGTCCGGGCGGGGAGCTGTTTTTT
CDR3: CSVSPGGELFF

J: TRBJ2-7
size: few
D: -
V: TRBV9
DNA: TGTGCCAGCAGCGTATCCCCGGGCTCCTACGAGCAGTACTTC
CDR3: CASSVSPGSYEQYF

J: TRBJ2-1
size: many
D: TRBD2
V: TRBV7-9
DNA: TGTGCCAGCAGCCAAGCTCCGGACCGGACTAGCGGGAGCCCTGAGCAGTTCTTC
CDR3: CASSQAPDRTSGSPEQFF

J: TRBJ1-2
size: -
D: -
V: TRBV7-9
DNA: TGTGCCAGCAGCCAGGGGACTTTTTATGGCTACACCTTC
CDR3: CASSQGTFYGYTF

J: TRBJ2-1
size: many
D: TRBD2
V: TRBV4-1
DNA: TGCGCCAGCAGCCAAGAAAGGTTTAGCGGGAGGGCCCCTCATGAGCAGTTCTTC
CDR3: CASSQERFSGRAPHEQFF

J: TRBJ2-5
size: -
D: TRBD1
V: TRBV25-1
DNA: TGTGCCAGCAGTGAAAGCTTCCCGGGGACAGGCAGTAGAGAGACCCAGTACTTC
CDR3: CASSESFPGTGSRETQYF

J: TRBJ2-6
size: -
D: -
V: TRBV5-4
DNA: TGTGCCAGCAGCTTGGTTTCCGGTACTGGGGCCAACGTCCTGACTTTC
CDR3: CASSLVSGTGANVLTF

J: TRBJ1-1
size: -
D: -
V: TRBV18
DNA: TGTGCCAGCTCACCCCGACAGGCTGTAGGCACTGAAGCTTTCTTT
CDR3: CASSPRQAVGTEAFF

J: TRBJ2-2
size: -
D: TRBD1
V: TRBV7-2
DNA: TGTGCCAGCAGCAATGGACAGGGGAAAATTGGCACCGGGGAGCTGTTTTTT
CDR3: CASSNGQGKIGTGELFF

J: TRBJ2-5
size: -
D: TRBD1
V: TRBV6-6
DNA: TGTGCCAGCAGTTATTCGGCCAGGGGGCAAGAGACCCAGTACTTC
CDR3: CASSYSARGQETQYF

J: TRBJ2-7
size: few
D: TRBD1
V: TRBV28
DNA: TGTGCCAGCAGCCCGACAGGGGCTCTCGGCTACGAGCAGTACTTC
CDR3: CASSPTGALGYEQYF

J: TRBJ2-1
size: few
D: -
V: TRBV10-3
DNA: TGTGCCATCAGTGCCCTCGCGGGATCCTACAATGAGCAGTTCTTC
CDR3: CAISALAGSYNEQFF

J: TRBJ2-1
size: many
D: -
V: TRBV11-2
DNA: TGTGCCAGCGGCCAGCGACGGGAGCAGTTCTTC
CDR3: CASGQRREQFF

J: TRBJ2-5
size: few
D: -
V: TRBV7-2
DNA: TGTGCCAGCAGCTCGTCGGTAGGGGCGGAAGAGACCCAGTACTTC
CDR3: CASSSSVGAEETQYF

J: TRBJ1-5
size: -
D: -
V: TRBV25-1
DNA: TGTGCCAGCAGTGGACGATATACTCAGCCCCAGCATTTT
CDR3: CASSGRYTQPQHF